What follows describes a single TCR beta chain. MiXCR, applied by TCRdb to the RT-PCR reads, yields one record per CDR3 protein. The table records about 110,000 distinct CDR3 sequences, less than 45% of them present only once. The data were taken from a study of patients and donors after allogeneic stem cell transplantation. CDR3 length: 14 residues. From germline, CDR1 is SGHKS and CDR2 YYEKEE (reference sequence). Trimming stripped 1 base from V and 3 bases from J, with 10 bases between. The chain combines TRBV5-5 with TRBJ2-5; maybe TRBD2 (6 bases). Sequencing was carried out using blood, either unsorted or a sorted T cell fraction (not recorded which). The receptor comes from a human donor who was either an allogeneic HSCT recipient or a stem cell or donor lymphocyte infusion donor (not recorded which). It is not recorded whose cells these are; they may come from a transplant donor. CDR3: CASSLFGTEETQYF. Here the CDR3 DNA reads TGTGCCAGCAGCTTGTTCGGGACTGAAGAGACCCAGTACTTC.